The sequence of this T cell receptor (beta chain) was determined in a study of blood T cell repertoires in COVID-19. Turning to the study itself: The origin of the acute and convalescent COVID-19 samples was the United States, Italy and Spain. The analysed material was cDNA or gDNA that came from T cells, B-cell-depleted T cells, or PBMCs.

This CDR3 comprises 15 residues. The J segment lost 7 bases and the V segment lost 4 bases, leaving 8 bases of the junction unmatched. Germline lookup yields CDR1 MNHEY and CDR2 SMNVEV (reference sequence). Sequencing was performed with immunoSEQ multiplex PCR; in TCRdb, only in-frame clones are kept and a portion is missing. This table holds 300,000 to 450,000 clones, roughly nine tenths found once. The rearrangement uses TRBV27 and TRBJ2-1, with 9 bases that match TRBD1. Sequencing was carried out using peripheral blood. The TCR originated in a woman in her fifties or sixties with COVID-19, enrolled during active disease. CDR3 amino acids: CASSYVGTGWNEQFF. The CDR3 nucleotides are TGTGCCAGCAGTTATGTCGGGACAGGGTGGAATGAGCAGTTCTTC.